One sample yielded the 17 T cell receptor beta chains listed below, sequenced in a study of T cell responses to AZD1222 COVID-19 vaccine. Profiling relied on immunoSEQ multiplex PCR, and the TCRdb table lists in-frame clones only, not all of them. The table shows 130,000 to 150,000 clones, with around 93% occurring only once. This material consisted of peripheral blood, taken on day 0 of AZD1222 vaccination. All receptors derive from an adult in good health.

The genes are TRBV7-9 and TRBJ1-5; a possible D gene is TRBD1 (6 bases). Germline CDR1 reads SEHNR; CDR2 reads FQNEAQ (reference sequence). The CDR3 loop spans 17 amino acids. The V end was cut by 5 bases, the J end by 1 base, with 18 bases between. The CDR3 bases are TGTGCCAGCAGCCCCGGGACAACAGCCGAGAGCAATCAGCCCCAGCATTTT. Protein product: CASSPGTTAESNQPQHF.

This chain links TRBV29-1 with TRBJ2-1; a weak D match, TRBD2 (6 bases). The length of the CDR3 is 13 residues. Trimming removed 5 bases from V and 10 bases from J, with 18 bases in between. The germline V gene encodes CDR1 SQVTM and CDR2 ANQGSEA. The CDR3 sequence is CSVQLRREVEQFF. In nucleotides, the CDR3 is TGCAGCGTTCAACTGAGGAGGGAGGTAGAGCAGTTCTTC.

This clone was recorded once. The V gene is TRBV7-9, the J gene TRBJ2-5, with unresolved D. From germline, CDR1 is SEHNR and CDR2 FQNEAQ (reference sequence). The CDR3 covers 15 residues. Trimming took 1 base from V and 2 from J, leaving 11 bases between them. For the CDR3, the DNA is TGTGCCAGCAGCTTAGGGCGTACAGTGCAAGAGACCCAGTACTTC. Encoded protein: CASSLGRTVQETQYF.

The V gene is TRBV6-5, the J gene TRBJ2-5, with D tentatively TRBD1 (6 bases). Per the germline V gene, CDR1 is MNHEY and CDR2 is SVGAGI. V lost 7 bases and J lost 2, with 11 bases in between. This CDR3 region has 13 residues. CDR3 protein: CASNPTGQETQYF. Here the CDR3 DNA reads TGTGCCAGCAACCCGACAGGTCAAGAGACCCAGTACTTC.

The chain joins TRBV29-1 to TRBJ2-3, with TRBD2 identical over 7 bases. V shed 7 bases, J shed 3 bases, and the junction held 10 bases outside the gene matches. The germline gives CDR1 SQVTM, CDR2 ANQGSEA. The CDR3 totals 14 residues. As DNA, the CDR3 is TGCAGCGGGACGACAGCGGGATCGACAGATACGCAGTATTTT. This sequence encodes CSGTTAGSTDTQYF.

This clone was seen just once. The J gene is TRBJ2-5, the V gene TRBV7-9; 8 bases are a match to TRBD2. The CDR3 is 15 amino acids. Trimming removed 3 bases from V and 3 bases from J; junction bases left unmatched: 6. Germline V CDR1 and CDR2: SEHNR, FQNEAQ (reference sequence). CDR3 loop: CASSLTGTRKETQYF. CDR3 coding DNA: TGTGCCAGCAGCTTGACCGGGACTAGAAAAGAGACCCAGTACTTC.

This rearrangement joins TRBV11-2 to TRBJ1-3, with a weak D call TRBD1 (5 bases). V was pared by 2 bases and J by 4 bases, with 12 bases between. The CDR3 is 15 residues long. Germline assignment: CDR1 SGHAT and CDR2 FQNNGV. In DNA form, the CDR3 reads TGTGCCAGCAGCTTACTAGCAGGGCGAGGAAACACCATATATTTT. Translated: CASSLLAGRGNTIYF.

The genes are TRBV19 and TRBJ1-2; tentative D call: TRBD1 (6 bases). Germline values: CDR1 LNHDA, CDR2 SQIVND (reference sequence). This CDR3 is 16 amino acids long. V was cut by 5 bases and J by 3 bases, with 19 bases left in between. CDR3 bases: TGTGCCAGTAGTGCCGGATTCGACAGGACTGACTATGGCTACACCTTC. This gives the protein CASSAGFDRTDYGYTF.

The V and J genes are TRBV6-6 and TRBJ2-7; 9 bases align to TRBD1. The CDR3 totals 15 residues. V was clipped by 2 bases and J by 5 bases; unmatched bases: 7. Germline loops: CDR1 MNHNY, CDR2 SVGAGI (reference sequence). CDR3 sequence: CASSYVGTGSDEQYF. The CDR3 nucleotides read TGTGCCAGCAGTTACGTCGGGACAGGGTCTGACGAGCAGTACTTC.

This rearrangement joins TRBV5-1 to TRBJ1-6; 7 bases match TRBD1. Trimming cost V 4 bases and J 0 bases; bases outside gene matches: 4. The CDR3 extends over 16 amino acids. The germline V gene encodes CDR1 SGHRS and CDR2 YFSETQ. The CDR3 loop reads CASSRDSSSYNSPLHF. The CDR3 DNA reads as TGCGCCAGCAGCCGGGACAGTAGCTCCTATAATTCACCCCTCCACTTT.

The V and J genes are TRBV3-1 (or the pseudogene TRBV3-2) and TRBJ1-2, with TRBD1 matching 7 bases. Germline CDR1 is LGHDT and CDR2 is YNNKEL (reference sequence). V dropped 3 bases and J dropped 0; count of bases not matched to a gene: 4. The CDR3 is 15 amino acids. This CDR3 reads CASSQWDRTNYGYTF. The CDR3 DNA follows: TGTGCCAGCAGCCAGTGGGACAGAACTAACTATGGCTACACCTTC.

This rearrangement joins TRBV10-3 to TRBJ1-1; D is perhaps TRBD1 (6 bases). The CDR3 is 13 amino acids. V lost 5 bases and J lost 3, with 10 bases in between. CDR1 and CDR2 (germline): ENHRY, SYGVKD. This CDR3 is CAISLRQDTEAFF. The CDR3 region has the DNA TGTGCCATCAGTCTTCGACAGGACACTGAAGCTTTCTTT.

For the CDR3, the DNA is TGTGCTAGTGGTTTGGGCCAAAAGGACAGGGACCGTCCCTATAATTCACCCCTCCACTTT. This encodes CASGLGQKDRDRPYNSPLHF. The chain couples TRBV12-5 to TRBJ1-6; TRBD1 matches 8 bases. Germline CDR1 LGHNT, CDR2 FRNRAP. J gave up 2 bases and V 1 base, and 13 bases lay outside the gene matches. This CDR3 is 20 amino acids long.

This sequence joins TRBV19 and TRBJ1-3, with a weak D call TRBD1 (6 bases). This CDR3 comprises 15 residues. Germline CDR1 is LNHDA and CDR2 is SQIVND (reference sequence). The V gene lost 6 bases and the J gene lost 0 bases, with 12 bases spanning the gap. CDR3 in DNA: TGTGCCAGTAGGCTAGGGGACAACTCTGGAAACACCATATATTTT. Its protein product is CASRLGDNSGNTIYF.

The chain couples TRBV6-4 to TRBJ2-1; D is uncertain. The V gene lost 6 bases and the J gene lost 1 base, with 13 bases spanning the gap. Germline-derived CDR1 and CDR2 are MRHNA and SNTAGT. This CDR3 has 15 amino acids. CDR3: CASRATELSYNEQFF. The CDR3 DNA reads TGTGCCAGCAGGGCTACAGAATTATCCTACAATGAGCAGTTCTTC.

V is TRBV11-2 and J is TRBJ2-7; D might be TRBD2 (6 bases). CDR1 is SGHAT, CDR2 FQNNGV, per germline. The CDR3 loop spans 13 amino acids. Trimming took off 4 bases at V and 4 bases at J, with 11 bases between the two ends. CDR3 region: CASSSRDSYEQYF. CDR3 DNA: TGTGCCAGCAGCTCCCGGGACTCTTACGAGCAGTACTTC.

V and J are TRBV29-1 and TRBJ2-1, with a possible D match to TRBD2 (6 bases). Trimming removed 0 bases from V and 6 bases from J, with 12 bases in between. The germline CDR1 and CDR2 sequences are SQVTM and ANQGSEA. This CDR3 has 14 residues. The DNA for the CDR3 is TGCAGCGTTGAAGATTGGGGGGTATCCAATGAGCAGTTCTTC. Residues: CSVEDWGVSNEQFF.